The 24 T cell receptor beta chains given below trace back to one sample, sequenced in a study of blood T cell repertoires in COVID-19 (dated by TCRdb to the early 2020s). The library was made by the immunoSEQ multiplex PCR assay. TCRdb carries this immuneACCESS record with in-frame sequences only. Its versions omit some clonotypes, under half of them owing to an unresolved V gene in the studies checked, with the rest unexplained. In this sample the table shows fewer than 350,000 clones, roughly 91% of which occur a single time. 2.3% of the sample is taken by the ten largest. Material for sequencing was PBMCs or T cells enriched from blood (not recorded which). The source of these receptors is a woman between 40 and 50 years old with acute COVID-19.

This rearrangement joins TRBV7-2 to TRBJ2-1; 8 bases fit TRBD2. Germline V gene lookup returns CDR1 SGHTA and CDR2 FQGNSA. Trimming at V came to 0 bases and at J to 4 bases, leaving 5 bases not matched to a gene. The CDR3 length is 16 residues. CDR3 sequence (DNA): TGTGCCAGCAGCTTAGCGGGTAGCGGGATTTACAATGAGCAGTTCTTC. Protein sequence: CASSLAGSGIYNEQFF.

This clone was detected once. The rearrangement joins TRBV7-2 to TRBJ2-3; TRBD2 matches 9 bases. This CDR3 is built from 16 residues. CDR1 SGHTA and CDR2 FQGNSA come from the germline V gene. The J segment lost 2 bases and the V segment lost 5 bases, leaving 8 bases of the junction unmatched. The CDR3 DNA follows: TGTGCCAGCAGCCCCCCTGGCGGGGGGGTCACAGATACGCAGTATTTT. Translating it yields CASSPPGGGVTDTQYF.

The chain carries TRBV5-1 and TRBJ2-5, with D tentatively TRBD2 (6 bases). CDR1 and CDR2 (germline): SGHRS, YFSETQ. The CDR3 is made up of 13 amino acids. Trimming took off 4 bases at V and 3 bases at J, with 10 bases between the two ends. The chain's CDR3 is CASSPTSKETQYF. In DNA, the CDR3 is TGCGCCAGCAGCCCCACTAGCAAAGAGACCCAGTACTTC.

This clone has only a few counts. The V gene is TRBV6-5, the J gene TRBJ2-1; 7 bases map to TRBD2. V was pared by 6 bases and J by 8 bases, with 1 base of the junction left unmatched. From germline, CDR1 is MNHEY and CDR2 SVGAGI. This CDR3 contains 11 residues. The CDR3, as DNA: TGTGCCAGCAGCCGGGGGGATGAGCAGTTCTTC. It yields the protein CASSRGDEQFF.

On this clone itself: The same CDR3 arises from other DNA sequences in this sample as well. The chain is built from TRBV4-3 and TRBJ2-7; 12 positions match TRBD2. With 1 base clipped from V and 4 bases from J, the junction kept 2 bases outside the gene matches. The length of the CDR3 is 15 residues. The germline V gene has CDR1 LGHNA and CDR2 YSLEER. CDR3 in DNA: TGCGCCAGCAGCCAAGGACTAGCGGGAGTGTACGAGCAGTACTTC. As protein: CASSQGLAGVYEQYF.

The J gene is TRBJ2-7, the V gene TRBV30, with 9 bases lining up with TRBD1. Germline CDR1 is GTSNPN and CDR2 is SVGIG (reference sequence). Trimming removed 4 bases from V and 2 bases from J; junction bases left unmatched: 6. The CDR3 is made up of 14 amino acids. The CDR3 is CAWNRDRVTYEQYF. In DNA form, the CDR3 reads TGTGCCTGGAACCGGGACAGGGTAACCTACGAGCAGTACTTC.

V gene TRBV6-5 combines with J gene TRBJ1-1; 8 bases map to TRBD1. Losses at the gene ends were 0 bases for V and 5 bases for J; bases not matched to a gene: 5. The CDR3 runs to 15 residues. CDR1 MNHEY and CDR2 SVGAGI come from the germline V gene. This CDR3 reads CASSYSGRGRTEAFF. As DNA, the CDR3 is TGTGCCAGCAGTTACTCAGGCAGGGGGCGAACTGAAGCTTTCTTT.

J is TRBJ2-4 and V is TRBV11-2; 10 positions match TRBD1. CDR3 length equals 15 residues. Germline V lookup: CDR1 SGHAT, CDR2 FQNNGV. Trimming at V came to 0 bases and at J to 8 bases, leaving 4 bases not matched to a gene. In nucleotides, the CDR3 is TGTGCCAGCAGCTTAGATGGCGGGACAGGGGACATTCAGTACTTC. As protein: CASSLDGGTGDIQYF.

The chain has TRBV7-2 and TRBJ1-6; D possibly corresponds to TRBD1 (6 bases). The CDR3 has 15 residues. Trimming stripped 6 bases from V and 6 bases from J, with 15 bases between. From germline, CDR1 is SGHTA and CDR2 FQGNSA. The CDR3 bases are TGTGCCAGCAGACGCAACCGGGACATTAATTCACCCCTCCACTTT. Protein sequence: CASRRNRDINSPLHF.

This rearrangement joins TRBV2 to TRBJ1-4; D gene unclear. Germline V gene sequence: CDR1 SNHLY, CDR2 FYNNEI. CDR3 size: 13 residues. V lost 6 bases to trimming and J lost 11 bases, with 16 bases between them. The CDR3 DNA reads TGTGCCAGCAGAGTGGACTGGGCTGAGAAACTGTTTTTT. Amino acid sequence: CASRVDWAEKLFF.

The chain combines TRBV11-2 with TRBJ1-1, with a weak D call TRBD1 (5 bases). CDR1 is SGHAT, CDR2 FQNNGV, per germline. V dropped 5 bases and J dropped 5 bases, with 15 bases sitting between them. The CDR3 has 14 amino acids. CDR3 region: CASSPPAGWTEAFF. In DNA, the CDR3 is TGTGCCAGCAGCCCCCCCGCAGGGTGGACTGAAGCTTTCTTT.

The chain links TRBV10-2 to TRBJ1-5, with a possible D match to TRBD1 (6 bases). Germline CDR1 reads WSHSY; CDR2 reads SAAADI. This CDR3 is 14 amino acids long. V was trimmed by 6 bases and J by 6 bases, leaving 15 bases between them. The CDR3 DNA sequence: TGCGCCAGCAGGGCAGGGGTGTCAGGTCAGCCCCAGCATTTT. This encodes CASRAGVSGQPQHF.

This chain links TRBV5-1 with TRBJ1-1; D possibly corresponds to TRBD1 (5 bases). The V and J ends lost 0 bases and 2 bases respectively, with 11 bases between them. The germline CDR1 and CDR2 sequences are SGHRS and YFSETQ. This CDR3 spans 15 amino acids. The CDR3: CASSLASGVNTEAFF. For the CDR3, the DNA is TGCGCCAGCAGCTTGGCCTCGGGGGTCAACACTGAAGCTTTCTTT.

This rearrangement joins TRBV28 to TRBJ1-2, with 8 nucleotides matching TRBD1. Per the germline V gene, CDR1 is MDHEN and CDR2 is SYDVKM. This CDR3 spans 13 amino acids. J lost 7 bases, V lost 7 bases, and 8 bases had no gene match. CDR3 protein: CASTGTGKSGYTF. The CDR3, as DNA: TGTGCCAGCACCGGGACAGGCAAGAGTGGCTACACCTTC.

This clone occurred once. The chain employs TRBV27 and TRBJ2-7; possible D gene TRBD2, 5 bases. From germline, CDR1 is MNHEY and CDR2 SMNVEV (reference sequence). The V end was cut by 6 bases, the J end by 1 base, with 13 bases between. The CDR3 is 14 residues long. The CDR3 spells CASRRHEGSYEQYF. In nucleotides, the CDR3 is TGTGCCAGCAGACGACATGAGGGATCCTACGAGCAGTACTTC.

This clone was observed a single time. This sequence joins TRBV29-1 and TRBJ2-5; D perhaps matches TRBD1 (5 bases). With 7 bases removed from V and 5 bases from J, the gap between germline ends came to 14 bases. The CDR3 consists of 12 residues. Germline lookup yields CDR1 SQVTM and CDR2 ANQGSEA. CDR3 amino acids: CSARTQRETQYF. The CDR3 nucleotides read TGCAGCGCTCGGACACAAAGGGAGACCCAGTACTTC. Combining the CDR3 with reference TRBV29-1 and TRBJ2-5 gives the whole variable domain SAVISQKPSRDICQRGTSLTIQCQVDSQVTMMFWYRQQPGQSLTLIATANQGSEATYESGFVIDKFPISRPNLTFSTLTVSNMSPEDSSIYLCSARTQRETQYFGPGTRLLVL.

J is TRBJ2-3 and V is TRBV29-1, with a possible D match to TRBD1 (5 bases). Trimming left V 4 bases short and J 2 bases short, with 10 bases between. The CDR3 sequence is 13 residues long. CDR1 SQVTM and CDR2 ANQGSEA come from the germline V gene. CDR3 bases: TGCAGCGTTGTAGGGGCCCCCACAGATACGCAGTATTTT. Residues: CSVVGAPTDTQYF.

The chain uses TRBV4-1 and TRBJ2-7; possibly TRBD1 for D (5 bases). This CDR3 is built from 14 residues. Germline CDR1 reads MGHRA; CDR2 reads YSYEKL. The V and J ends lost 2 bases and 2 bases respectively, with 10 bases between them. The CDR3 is CASSQSAGTYEQYF. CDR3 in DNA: TGCGCCAGCAGCCAATCGGCAGGGACCTACGAGCAGTACTTC.

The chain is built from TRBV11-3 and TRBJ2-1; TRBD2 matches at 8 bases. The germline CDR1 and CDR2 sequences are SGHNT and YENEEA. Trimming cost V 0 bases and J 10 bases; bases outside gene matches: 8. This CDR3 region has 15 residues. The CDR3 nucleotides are TGTGCCAGCAGCTTAGATGGGAGCGGGGGTGAAGAGCAGTTCTTC. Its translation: CASSLDGSGGEEQFF.

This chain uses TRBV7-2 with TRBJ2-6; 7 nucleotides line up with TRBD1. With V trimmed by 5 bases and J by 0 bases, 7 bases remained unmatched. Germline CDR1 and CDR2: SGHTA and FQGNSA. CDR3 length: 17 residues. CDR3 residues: CASSNRGPLSGANVLTF. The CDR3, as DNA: TGTGCCAGCAGCAACAGGGGACCCCTCTCTGGGGCCAACGTCCTGACTTTC.

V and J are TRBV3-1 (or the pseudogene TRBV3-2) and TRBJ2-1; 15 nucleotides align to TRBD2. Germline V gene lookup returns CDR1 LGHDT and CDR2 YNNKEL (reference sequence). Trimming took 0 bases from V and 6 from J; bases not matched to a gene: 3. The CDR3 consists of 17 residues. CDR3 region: CASSQEGLAGGSNEQFF. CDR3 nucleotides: TGTGCCAGCAGCCAAGAGGGACTAGCGGGGGGTTCCAATGAGCAGTTCTTC.

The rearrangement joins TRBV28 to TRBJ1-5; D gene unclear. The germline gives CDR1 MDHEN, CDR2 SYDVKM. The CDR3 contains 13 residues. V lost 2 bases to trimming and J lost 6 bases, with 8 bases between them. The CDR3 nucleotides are TGTGCCAGCAGTTTAATACGGAGTCAGCCCCAGCATTTT. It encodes CASSLIRSQPQHF. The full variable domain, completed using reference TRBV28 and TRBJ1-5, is DVKVTQSSRYLVKRTGEKVFLECVQDMDHENMFWYRQDPGLGLRLIYFSYDVKMKEKGDIPEGYSVSREKKERFSLILESASTNQTSMYLCASSLIRSQPQHFGDGTRLSIL.

The CDR3 DNA reads TGTGCCAGCATCTCGGGACAGGGGCTCTCCTACGAGCAGTACTTC. Amino acids: CASISGQGLSYEQYF. The chain couples TRBV28 to TRBJ2-7; TRBD1 matches at 10 bases. Unmatched junction bases numbered 6, after V lost 7 bases and J lost 0 bases. Germline V gene lookup returns CDR1 MDHEN and CDR2 SYDVKM. The CDR3 has 15 amino acids.

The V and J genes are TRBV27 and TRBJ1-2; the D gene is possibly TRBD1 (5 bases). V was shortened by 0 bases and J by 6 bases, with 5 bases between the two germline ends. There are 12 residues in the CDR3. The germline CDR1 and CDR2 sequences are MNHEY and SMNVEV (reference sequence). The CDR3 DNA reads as TGTGCCAGCAGTTTATCGGGGCATGGCTACACCTTC. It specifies CASSLSGHGYTF.